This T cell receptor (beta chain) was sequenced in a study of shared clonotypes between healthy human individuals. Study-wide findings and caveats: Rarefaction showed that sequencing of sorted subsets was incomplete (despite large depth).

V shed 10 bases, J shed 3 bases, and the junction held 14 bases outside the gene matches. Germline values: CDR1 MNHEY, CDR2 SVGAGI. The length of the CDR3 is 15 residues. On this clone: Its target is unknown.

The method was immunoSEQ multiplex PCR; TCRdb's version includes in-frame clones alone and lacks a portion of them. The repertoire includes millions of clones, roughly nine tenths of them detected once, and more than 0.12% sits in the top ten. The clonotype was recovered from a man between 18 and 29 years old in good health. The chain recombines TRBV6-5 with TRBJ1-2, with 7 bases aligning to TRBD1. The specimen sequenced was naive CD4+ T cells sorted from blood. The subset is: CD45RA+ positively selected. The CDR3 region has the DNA TGTGCCATGACGGTGGCAGGGGGAACACACTATGGCTACACCTTC. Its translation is CAMTVAGGTHYGYTF.